This T cell receptor beta chain was profiled in a study of blood T cell repertoires in COVID-19. Germline CDR1 is ENHRY and CDR2 is SYGVKD. This CDR3 region has 17 residues. Trimming cost V 0 bases and J 5 bases, with 14 bases left between them. Residents of 20 to 25 US areas, aged roughly 18 to 89 years, made up the participants. Clinical history reported by participants formed the basis on which cohorts were assigned. Per the authors' pipeline: Amplified reference gene primers provided the basis for estimating nucleated cell counts. Sequencing used immunoSEQ multiplex PCR; TCRdb keeps in-frame clones, though not all of them. V and J calls and clone size come straight from that table; D and trimming were deduced from the DNA. This sample has about 180,000 clones; approximately 80% occur once, and the top ten carry about 15%.

This clonotype was obtained from a man between 60 and 75 years old who had been exposed to COVID-19. Input material: PBMCs or T cells enriched from blood (not recorded which). This rearrangement joins TRBV10-3 to TRBJ1-6, with D hard to call. CDR3 in DNA: TGTGCCATCAGTGAGTCTGGTTTCCGCGGAAATAATTCACCCCTCCACTTT. It translates to CAISESGFRGNNSPLHF.